This T cell receptor (beta chain) is from a study of T cell changes during pregnancy in multiple sclerosis. This clone showed up just once. The CDR3 spans 17 residues. Assay: immunoSEQ multiplex PCR; the TCRdb copy retains only in-frame clones and omits some. The data show about 130,000 clones, roughly 97% seen once. This clonotype was obtained from a female donor with multiple sclerosis, enrolled in a pregnancy study. V and J are TRBV12-2 and TRBJ2-7; no DNA check was done on the table's D call, TRBD2. TRBV12-2 represents a pseudogene. Sample: peripheral blood, taken after pregnancy. In DNA, the CDR3 is TGTGCAAGTCGCTCTAAAGAGCGGGAGGGCCACTCCTACGAGCAGTACTTC. This sequence encodes CASRSKEREGHSYEQYF.